The sequence of this T cell receptor (beta chain) was determined in a study of T cells expressing NK-cell markers. Study overall: Serological testing identified most of the eight sequenced donors as HCMV-seropositive and one as seronegative.

cDNA encoding TCR beta was synthesized via 5'RACE template switching incorporating UMIs. One entry per CDR3 protein, without DNA, is what TCRdb gives after re-calling the 5' RACE reads. With 350,000 to 400,000 distinct CDR3 sequences in the sample, the ten largest clones hold around a tenth. Study-level results: The leading position in the CD3+CD56-NKG2C+ fraction of several donors also went to these clonotypes.

A remark on this clonotype: Antigen unknown.

The sequencing input was blood T cells: a sorted CD56 or NKG2C T cell subset, CD4+ or CD8+ T cells, or bulk PBMC T cells (not recorded which). The sequence derives from a woman aged 50 to 60 in good health.

The CDR3 sequence is CASKSRNTEAFF. The chain has TRBV2 and TRBJ1-1. This CDR3 has 12 amino acids. Looked up from germline, CDR1 is SNHLY and CDR2 is FYNNEI.